This TCR beta chain was found in a study of T cell repertoires in cytomegalovirus infection. Study summary: Recently identified HLA-C-restricted CMV epitopes were among the peptides used. CMV infection and matching HLA type were both indicated by public TCR beta signatures.

Study conclusions and caveats: Identification of carriers of CMV plus the relevant HLA was achieved through cumulative public TCR beta family frequency. It was HLA-C-restricted CMV-specific TCR beta clonotypes that dominated the response ex vivo.

TCRdb reprocessed the reads via MiXCR and lists one record per CDR3 protein. The repertoire has around 100,000 distinct CDR3 sequences, 35% to 50% of them found once; the top ten carry about 76%. The germline CDR1 and CDR2 sequences are GTSNPN and SVGIG (reference sequence). V lost 3 bases to trimming and J lost 1 base; unmatched junction nucleotides: 2. This CDR3 region has 13 residues. This clonotype was recorded a few times. The antigen remains undetermined. The sequences come from CD8+ T cells from cultured PBMCs, collected from culture after CMV antigen stimulation. The rearrangement links TRBV30 to TRBJ2-5; 7 bases are a match to TRBD1. The sequence derives from a human donor in good health (CMV status not recorded). Some clones in this sample may be carry-over from other donors' samples. This chain's CDR3 is CAWSRDSQETQYF. The CDR3, as DNA: TGTGCCTGGAGCCGGGACAGCCAAGAGACCCAGTACTTC.